This T cell receptor beta chain was observed in a study of T cells in Graves' hyperthyroidism and ophthalmopathy. Researchers took RNA transcripts and amplified the TCR beta CDR3 regions from them. HTBI primers drove first-round RT-PCR of the TCR CDR3. TCRdb called the multiplex PCR reads again in MiXCR, with one record for every CDR3 protein. The sample yields 700,000 to 850,000 distinct CDR3 sequences, around a third seen once. Among the patients, aged 18 to 65, hyperthyroidism was newly diagnosed and had lasted under 2 months. Exclusion of patients followed from uncontrolled infection, other autoimmune disease, pregnancy or lactation. General study points: The model predicted ophthalmopathy a median around 6.5 months before onset. Stable hyperthyroidism and ophthalmopathy were separated using 13 V-J signatures.

The length of the CDR3 is 14 residues. Germline loops: CDR1 MNHNS, CDR2 SASEGT. Trimming removed 6 bases at V and 4 bases at J, with 10 bases between. A word on this clonotype: The antigen remains unidentified.

The chain is built from TRBV6-1 and TRBJ2-6; weak D call: TRBD2 (6 bases). The specimen was blood. The origin of this receptor is a middle-aged woman with Graves' hyperthyroidism. CDR3 in DNA: TGTGCCAGCAGGAGAGGGAGGGGGGCCAACGTCCTGACTTTC. This sequence encodes CASRRGRGANVLTF.